This T cell receptor beta chain originates from a study of blood T cell repertoires in COVID-19. On the study more broadly: COVID-19 samples, acute and convalescent, were from the United States, Italy and Spain. The analysed material was cDNA or gDNA that came from T cells, B-cell-depleted T cells, or PBMCs.

In the authors' workflow: Amplified reference gene primers provided the basis for estimating nucleated cell counts. Generated by immunoSEQ multiplex PCR, the TCRdb table keeps only in-frame clones and is missing some. V and J calls and clone size are those listed in that table; D and trimming were worked out from the DNA. The sample lists some 180,000 clones, 70% to 80% occurring once. In germline, CDR1 is LNHDA, CDR2 SQIVND (reference sequence). The V and J ends lost 5 bases and 7 bases, in that order; junction bases with no gene match: 7. The CDR3 has 14 residues. The sequence derives from a man aged 50 to 59 who had recovered from COVID-19. The V call is TRBV19, the J call TRBJ1-5, with 8 nucleotides matching TRBD1. Sequenced: peripheral blood. The CDR3: CASSLPDRAQPQHF. CDR3 bases: TGTGCCAGTAGTCTACCGGACAGGGCGCAGCCCCAGCATTTT.